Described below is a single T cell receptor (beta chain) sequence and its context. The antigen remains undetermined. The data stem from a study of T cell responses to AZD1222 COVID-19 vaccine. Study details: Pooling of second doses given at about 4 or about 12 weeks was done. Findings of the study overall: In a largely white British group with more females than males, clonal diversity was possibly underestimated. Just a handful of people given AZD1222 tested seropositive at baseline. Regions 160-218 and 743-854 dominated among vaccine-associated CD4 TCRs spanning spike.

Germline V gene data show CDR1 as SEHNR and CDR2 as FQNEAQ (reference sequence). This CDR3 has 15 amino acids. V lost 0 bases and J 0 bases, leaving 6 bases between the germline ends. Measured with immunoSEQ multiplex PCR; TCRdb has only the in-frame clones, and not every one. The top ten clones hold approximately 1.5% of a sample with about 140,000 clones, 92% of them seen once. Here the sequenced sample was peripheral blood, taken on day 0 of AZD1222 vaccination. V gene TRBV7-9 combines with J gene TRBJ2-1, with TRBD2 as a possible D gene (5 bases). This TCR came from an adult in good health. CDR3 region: CASSLAGSSYNEQFF. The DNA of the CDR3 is TGTGCCAGCAGCTTAGCAGGGAGCTCCTACAATGAGCAGTTCTTC.